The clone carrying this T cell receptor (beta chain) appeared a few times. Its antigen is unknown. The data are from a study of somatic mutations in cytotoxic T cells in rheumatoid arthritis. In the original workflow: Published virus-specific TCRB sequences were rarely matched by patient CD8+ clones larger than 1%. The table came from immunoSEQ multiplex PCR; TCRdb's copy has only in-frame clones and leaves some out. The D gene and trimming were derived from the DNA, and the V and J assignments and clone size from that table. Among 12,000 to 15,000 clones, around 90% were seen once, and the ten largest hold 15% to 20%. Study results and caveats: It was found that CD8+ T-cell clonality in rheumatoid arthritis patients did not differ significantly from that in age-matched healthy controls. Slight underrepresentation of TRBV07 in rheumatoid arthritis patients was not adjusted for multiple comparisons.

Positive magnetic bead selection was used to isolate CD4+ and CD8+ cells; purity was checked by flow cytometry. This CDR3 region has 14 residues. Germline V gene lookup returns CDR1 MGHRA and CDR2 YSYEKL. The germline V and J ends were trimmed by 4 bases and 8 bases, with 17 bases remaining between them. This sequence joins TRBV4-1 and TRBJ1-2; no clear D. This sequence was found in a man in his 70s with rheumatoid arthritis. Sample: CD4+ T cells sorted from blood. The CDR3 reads CASSLVVGVGGYTF. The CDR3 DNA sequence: TGCGCCAGCAGCCTAGTGGTCGGGGTGGGGGGCTACACCTTC.